This T cell receptor (beta chain) stems from a study of T cell responses to AZD1222 COVID-19 vaccine (dated by TCRdb to about 2021). Turning to the overall study: AZD1222 recipients given second doses at about 4 weeks or at about 12 weeks were pooled, since spike-specific TCR depth and breadth were not found to differ between the two schedules. A total of 230 or so trial participants underwent TCR sequencing, of whom 200 to 220 received two doses of AZD1222 and roughly 25 received two doses of the MenACWY control vaccine. Trial participants were enrolled into age subgroups of 18-55, 56-69 and 70-plus years, which contained about 150, 27 and 61 TCR-sequenced participants, respectively.

Overall study results and their limits: Nearly half of unique spike-specific TCRs reportedly recognized epitopes outside regions mutated in the B.1.351 and B.1.1.7 variants. Vaccine-associated CD4 TCRs spanned the whole spike protein, with dominant responses in regions 160-218 and 743-854. Conclusions about previously exposed vaccinees are limited because only five to seven AZD1222 recipients were SARS-CoV-2 seropositive at baseline. Most participants were white British and females outnumbered males, and the authors suggested that clonal diversity may have been underestimated. The 56-69-year group was small, and its depth increase did not reach significance, likely because of low power. After two AZD1222 doses, both the breadth and the depth of spike-specific TCRs were significantly higher than at day 0 and than in MenACWY recipients. No day 14 peak-response samples were available, so repertoires were characterized only after the peak T cell response.

The CDR3 regions of human TCRbeta chains were analyzed by immunosequencing. The study's own analysis went as follows. TCRs in the repertoires were matched against a reference library of SARS-CoV-2-specific TCRs that had been generated with the MIRA antigen-specificity platform. Breadth was defined as the fraction of unique TCRs that were SARS-CoV-2-associated. Depth was defined as the fraction of total T cells that were SARS-CoV-2-associated. Using the MIRA data, each spike-specific TCR was mapped to the spike region that the TCR reacts to and placed in a CD4 or CD8 class. Log10-transformed breadth and depth values were compared by one-way ANOVA with Sidak's multiple comparisons tests. TCRdb retrieved this table from immuneACCESS and kept in-frame rearrangements only. Not all clones are present; in checked studies, unresolved V genes account for under half, and no reason is known for the remainder. V, J and clone size reflect that table, while D and trimming were determined from the DNA. This sample holds some 130,000 clones; 93% were observed only once. Roughly 5.9% of the sample is in the top ten clones.

A note on this clone: No cognate antigen has been identified for it. No much larger clonotype is one base removed from it; base qualities were not supplied.

The time point label, as the study defines it: baseline before first vaccination. The vaccinee samples were drawn from two UK trials, COV001 and COV002, one of which was a single-blind randomized controlled phase 2/3 trial testing AZD1222 (ChAdOx1 nCoV-19) in healthy adults. Trial participant PBMC samples were collected at day 0 and day 28 after the second dose for TCRbeta chain sequencing. V was cut back by 3 bases and J by 8 bases, leaving a gap of 19 bases between them. Taken from cysteine to phenylalanine, the CDR3 has 16 residues. Here the CDR3 DNA is all that survives: 48 bases in frame from base 1. The germline V gene yields SGHNT for CDR1 and YENEEA for CDR2.

The TCR comes from an adult in good health. Sequences were derived from peripheral blood, sampled on day 0 of AZD1222 vaccination. This chain is built from TRBV11-3 and TRBJ2-2, with the D gene not confidently named. The DNA sequence is given as TGTGCCAGCAGCTTGTCGGGCAGCCAGCCCTGGGGGGAGCTGTTTTTT. This yields the protein CASSLSGSQPWGELFF.